The rows below give T cell receptor beta chains drawn from one sample of a study of cytomegalovirus exposure and HLA in healthy donors. The repertoire was sequenced with immunoSEQ multiplex PCR; TCRdb's copy has only in-frame clones and lacks some. This sample has around 100,000 clones, with about 78% found just once. Material for sequencing was PBMCs. All receptors come from a woman aged 25 to 39 in good health and CMV-seropositive. Each CDR3 is given with its conserved first and last residue. Fields, in order: V gene, clone size, D gene, J gene, CDR3 protein, CDR3 DNA. D genes are given only for firm matches. Only some rows state a clone size, as once, few, many or a class for expanded clones.

v_gene: TRBV5-8; abundance: .; d_gene: TRBD1; j_gene: TRBJ1-5; CDR3aa: CASSPDPGQGAVQPQHF; CDR3nt: TGTGCCAGCAGCCCCGACCCGGGACAGGGGGCTGTTCAGCCCCAGCATTTT
v_gene: TRBV6-1; abundance: .; d_gene: .; j_gene: TRBJ2-5; CDR3aa: CASSEARYQETQYF; CDR3nt: TGTGCCAGCAGTGAAGCGAGGTACCAAGAGACCCAGTACTTC
v_gene: TRBV19; abundance: .; d_gene: TRBD2; j_gene: TRBJ2-1; CDR3aa: CASSETSGRVNNEQFF; CDR3nt: TGTGCCAGTAGCGAGACTAGCGGGAGGGTGAACAATGAGCAGTTCTTC
v_gene: TRBV7-6; abundance: .; d_gene: TRBD1; j_gene: TRBJ2-7; CDR3aa: CASSPGTGAYEQYF; CDR3nt: TGTGCCAGCAGCCCAGGGACAGGCGCATACGAGCAGTACTTC
v_gene: TRBV19; abundance: .; d_gene: TRBD1; j_gene: TRBJ1-2; CDR3aa: CASSIDPGTGRGYTF; CDR3nt: TGTGCCAGTAGTATAGACCCCGGGACAGGACGTGGCTACACCTTC
v_gene: TRBV9; abundance: .; d_gene: .; j_gene: TRBJ2-7; CDR3aa: CASSGSTFSVEQYF; CDR3nt: TGTGCCAGCAGCGGGAGTACGTTTTCGGTCGAGCAGTACTTC
v_gene: TRBV5-8; abundance: .; d_gene: TRBD1; j_gene: TRBJ1-5; CDR3aa: CASSRQGQANQPQHF; CDR3nt: TGTGCCAGCAGCCGACAGGGACAGGCCAATCAGCCCCAGCATTTT
v_gene: TRBV5-8; abundance: once; d_gene: .; j_gene: TRBJ1-2; CDR3aa: CASSLSGANYGYTF; CDR3nt: TGTGCCAGCAGCTTGTCGGGTGCCAACTATGGCTACACCTTC
v_gene: TRBV2; abundance: .; d_gene: TRBD1; j_gene: TRBJ2-3; CDR3aa: CASKDRVSDTDTQYF; CDR3nt: TGTGCCAGCAAGGACAGGGTATCGGACACAGATACGCAGTATTTT
v_gene: TRBV5-6; abundance: once; d_gene: .; j_gene: TRBJ2-6; CDR3aa: CASSSLAEGANVLTF; CDR3nt: TGTGCCAGCAGCTCCCTGGCTGAAGGGGCCAACGTCCTGACTTTC
v_gene: TRBV18; abundance: .; d_gene: TRBD1; j_gene: TRBJ1-1; CDR3aa: CASSPPWGQGSSVSRAFF; CDR3nt: TGTGCCAGCTCACCACCGTGGGGACAGGGGTCGTCAGTAAGCAGGGCTTTCTTT
v_gene: TRBV18; abundance: .; d_gene: TRBD1; j_gene: TRBJ2-5; CDR3aa: CASSPGTGLETQYF; CDR3nt: TGTGCCAGCTCACCCGGGACAGGGCTGGAGACCCAGTACTTC
v_gene: TRBV19; abundance: .; d_gene: .; j_gene: TRBJ2-7; CDR3aa: CASSGRDNTYEQYF; CDR3nt: TGTGCCAGTAGTGGCCGGGACAATACCTACGAGCAGTACTTC
v_gene: TRBV5-1; abundance: once; d_gene: TRBD1; j_gene: TRBJ2-7; CDR3aa: CASSLRQGYEQYF; CDR3nt: TGCGCCAGCAGCTTGAGACAGGGCTACGAGCAGTACTTC
v_gene: TRBV5-4; abundance: .; d_gene: TRBD2; j_gene: TRBJ2-2; CDR3aa: CASSLREAVAGELFF; CDR3nt: TGTGCCAGCAGCTTGCGGGAGGCCGTCGCCGGGGAGCTGTTTTTT
v_gene: TRBV9; abundance: .; d_gene: TRBD2; j_gene: TRBJ2-3; CDR3aa: CASSASIPGLAGVGTDTQYF; CDR3nt: TGTGCCAGCAGCGCTAGCATCCCGGGACTAGCGGGAGTAGGGACAGATACGCAGTATTTT
v_gene: TRBV6-1; abundance: .; d_gene: .; j_gene: TRBJ1-6; CDR3aa: CASSEGGLRDNSPLHF; CDR3nt: TGTGCCAGCAGTGAAGGAGGGCTTAGGGATAATTCACCCCTCCACTTT
v_gene: TRBV19; abundance: once; d_gene: TRBD2; j_gene: TRBJ2-5; CDR3aa: CASSSLRESETQYF; CDR3nt: TGTGCCAGTAGTAGTCTGCGGGAGTCGGAGACCCAGTACTTC
v_gene: TRBV20-1; abundance: once; d_gene: .; j_gene: TRBJ2-7; CDR3aa: CSARLVYEQYF; CDR3nt: TGCAGTGCCAGACTAGTATACGAGCAGTACTTC